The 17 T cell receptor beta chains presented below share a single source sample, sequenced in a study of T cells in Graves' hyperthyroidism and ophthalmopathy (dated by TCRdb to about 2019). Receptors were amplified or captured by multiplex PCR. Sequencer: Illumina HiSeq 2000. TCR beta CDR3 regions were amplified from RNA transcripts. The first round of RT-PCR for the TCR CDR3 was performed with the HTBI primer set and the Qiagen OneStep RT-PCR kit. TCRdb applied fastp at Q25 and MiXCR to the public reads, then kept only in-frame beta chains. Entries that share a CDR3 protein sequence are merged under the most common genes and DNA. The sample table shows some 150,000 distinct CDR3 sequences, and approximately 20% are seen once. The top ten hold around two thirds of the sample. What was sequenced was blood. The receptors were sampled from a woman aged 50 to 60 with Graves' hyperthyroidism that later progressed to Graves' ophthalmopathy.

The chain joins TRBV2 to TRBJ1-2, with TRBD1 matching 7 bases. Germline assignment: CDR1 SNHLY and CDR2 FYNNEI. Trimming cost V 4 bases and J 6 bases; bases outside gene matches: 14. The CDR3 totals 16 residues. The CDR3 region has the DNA TGTGCCAGCAGTGGACTATCTCGCGGGACAGTCAATGGCTACACCTTC. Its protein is CASSGLSRGTVNGYTF.

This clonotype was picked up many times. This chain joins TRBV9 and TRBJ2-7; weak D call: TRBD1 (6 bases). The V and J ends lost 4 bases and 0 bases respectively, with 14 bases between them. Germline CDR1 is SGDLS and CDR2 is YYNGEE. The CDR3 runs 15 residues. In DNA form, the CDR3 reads TGTGCCAGCAGCTTCGACGGGACATCCTCCTACGAGCAGTACTTC. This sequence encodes CASSFDGTSSYEQYF.

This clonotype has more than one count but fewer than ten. CDR3 sequence reads: CASSTPAGSNTGELFF. Here the CDR3 DNA reads TGTGCCAGCAGTACCCCTGCGGGATCGAACACCGGGGAGCTGTTTTTT. The chain employs TRBV6-1 and TRBJ2-2, with D possibly being TRBD2 (6 bases). This CDR3 contains 16 residues. Per the germline V gene, CDR1 is MNHNS and CDR2 is SASEGT. Trimming removed 5 bases from V and 0 bases from J, with 13 bases in between.

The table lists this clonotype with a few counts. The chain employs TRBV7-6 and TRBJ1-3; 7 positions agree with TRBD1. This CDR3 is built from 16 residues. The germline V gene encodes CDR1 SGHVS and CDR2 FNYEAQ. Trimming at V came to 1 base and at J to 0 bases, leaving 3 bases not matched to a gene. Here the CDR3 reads CASSLEGQSSGNTIYF. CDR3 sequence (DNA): TGTGCCAGCAGCTTAGAGGGACAGAGCTCTGGAAACACCATATATTTT. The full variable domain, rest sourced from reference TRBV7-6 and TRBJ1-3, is GAGVSQSPRYKVTKRGQDVALRCDPISGHVSLYWYRQALGQGPEFLTYFNYEAQQDKSGLPNDRFSAERPEGSISTLTIQRTEQRDSAMYRCASSLEGQSSGNTIYFGEGSWLTVV.

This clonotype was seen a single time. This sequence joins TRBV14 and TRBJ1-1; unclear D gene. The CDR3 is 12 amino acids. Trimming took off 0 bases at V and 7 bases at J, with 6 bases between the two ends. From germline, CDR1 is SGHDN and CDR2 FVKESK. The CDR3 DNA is TGTGCCAGCAGCCAAGACAAACGTGAAGCTTTCTTT. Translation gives CASSQDKREAFF.

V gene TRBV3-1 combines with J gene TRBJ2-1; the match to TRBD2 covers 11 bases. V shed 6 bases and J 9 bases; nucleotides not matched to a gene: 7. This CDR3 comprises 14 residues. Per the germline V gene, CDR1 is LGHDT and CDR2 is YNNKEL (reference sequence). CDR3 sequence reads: CASRTSGESTEQFF. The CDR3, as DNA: TGTGCCAGCAGGACTAGCGGGGAATCCACTGAGCAGTTCTTC.

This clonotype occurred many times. The CDR3 coding sequence is TGTGCCAGCAGTGAGCCGAGCGGGAGGGCCCCGGATACGCAGTATTTT. This encodes CASSEPSGRAPDTQYF. The rearrangement links TRBV2 to TRBJ2-3; 10 positions match TRBD2. There are 16 residues in the CDR3. Per germline, CDR1 SNHLY and CDR2 FYNNEI. With V trimmed by 3 bases and J by 6 bases, 9 bases remained unmatched. Variable domain in full (rest from reference TRBV2 and TRBJ2-3): EPEVTQTPSHQVTQMGQEVILRCVPISNHLYFYWYRQILGQKVEFLVSFYNNEISEKSEIFDDQFSVERPDGSNFTLKIRSTKLEDSAMYFCASSEPSGRAPDTQYFGPGTRLTVL.

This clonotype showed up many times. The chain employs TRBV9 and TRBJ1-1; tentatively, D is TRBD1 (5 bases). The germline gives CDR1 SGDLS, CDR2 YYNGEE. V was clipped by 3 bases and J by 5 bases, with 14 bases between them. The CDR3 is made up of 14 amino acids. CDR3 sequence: CASSAGGVRTEAFF. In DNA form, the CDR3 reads TGTGCCAGCAGCGCGGGGGGGGTAAGAACTGAAGCTTTCTTT. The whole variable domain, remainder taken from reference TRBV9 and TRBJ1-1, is DSGVTQTPKHLITATGQRVTLRCSPRSGDLSVYWYQQSLDQGLQFLIQYYNGEERAKGNILERFSAQQFPDLHSELNLSSLELGDSALYFCASSAGGVRTEAFFGQGTRLTVV.

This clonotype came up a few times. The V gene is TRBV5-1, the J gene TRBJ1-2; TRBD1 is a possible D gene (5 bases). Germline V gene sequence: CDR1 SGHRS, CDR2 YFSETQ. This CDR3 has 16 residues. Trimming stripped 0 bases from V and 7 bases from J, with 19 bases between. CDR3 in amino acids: CASSLGVRQTSGGYTF. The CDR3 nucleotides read TGCGCCAGCAGCTTGGGGGTAAGACAGACGTCCGGTGGCTACACCTTC. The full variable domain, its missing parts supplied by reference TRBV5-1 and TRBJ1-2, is KAGVTQTPRYLIKTRGQQVTLSCSPISGHRSVSWYQQTPGQGLQFLFEYFSETQRNKGNFPGRFSGRQFSNSRSEMNVSTLELGDSALYLCASSLGVRQTSGGYTFGSGTRLTVV.

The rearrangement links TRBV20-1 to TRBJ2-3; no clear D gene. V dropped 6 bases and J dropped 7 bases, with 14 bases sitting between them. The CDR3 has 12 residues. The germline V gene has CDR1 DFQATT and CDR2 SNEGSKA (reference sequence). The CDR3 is CSATGVRYTQYF. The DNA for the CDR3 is TGCAGTGCGACTGGAGTTAGGTATACGCAGTATTTT.

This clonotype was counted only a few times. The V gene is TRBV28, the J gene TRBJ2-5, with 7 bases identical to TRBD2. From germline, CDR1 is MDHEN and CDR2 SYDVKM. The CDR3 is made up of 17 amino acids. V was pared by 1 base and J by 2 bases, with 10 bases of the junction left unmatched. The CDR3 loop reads CASSLLRGGPRQETQYF. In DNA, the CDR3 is TGTGCCAGCAGTTTATTGAGGGGAGGGCCGAGGCAAGAGACCCAGTACTTC.

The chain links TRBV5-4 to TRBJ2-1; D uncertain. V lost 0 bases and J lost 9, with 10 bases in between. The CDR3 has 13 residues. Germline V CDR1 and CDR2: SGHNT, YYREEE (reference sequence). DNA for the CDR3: TGTGCCAGCAGCTTGGACGGCTGGGGTGAGCAGTTCTTC. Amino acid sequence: CASSLDGWGEQFF.

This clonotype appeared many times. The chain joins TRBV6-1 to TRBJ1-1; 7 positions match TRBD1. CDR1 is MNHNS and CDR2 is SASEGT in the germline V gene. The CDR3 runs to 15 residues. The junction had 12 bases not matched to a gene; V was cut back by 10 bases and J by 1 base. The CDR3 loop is CAIQGWHKTNTEAFF. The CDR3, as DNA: TGTGCCATACAGGGGTGGCACAAAACGAACACTGAAGCTTTCTTT.

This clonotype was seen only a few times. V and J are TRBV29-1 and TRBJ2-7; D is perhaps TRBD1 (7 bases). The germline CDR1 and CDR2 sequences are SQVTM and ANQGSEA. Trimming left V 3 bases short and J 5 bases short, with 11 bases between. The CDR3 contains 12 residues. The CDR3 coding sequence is TGCAGCGTTGAGACAGGGAGGAACGAGCAGTACTTC. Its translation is CSVETGRNEQYF.

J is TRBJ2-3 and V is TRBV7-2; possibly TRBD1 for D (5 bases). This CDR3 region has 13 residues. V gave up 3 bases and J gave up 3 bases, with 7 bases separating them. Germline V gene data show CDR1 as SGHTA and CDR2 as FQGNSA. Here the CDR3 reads CASSLNRTDTQYF. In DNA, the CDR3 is TGTGCCAGCAGCTTGAACAGGACAGATACGCAGTATTTT. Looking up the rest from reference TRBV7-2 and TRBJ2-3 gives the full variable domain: GAGVSQSPSNKVTEKGKDVELRCDPISGHTALYWYRQSLGQGLEFLIYFQGNSAPDKSGLPSDRFSAERTGGSVSTLTIQRTQQEDSAVYLCASSLNRTDTQYFGPGTRLTVL.

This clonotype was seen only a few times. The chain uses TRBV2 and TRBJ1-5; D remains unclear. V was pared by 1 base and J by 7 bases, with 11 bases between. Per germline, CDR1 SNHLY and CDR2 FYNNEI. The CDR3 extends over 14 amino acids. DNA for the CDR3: TGTGCCAGCAGTGAAGACGCCCCCTGGCAGCCCCAGCATTTT. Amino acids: CASSEDAPWQPQHF.

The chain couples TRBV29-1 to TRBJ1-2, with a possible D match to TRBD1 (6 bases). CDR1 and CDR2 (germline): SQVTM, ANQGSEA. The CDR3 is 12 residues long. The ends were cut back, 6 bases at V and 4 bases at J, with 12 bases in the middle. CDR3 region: CSVLTGPYGYTF. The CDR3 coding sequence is TGCAGCGTGCTGACAGGTCCCTATGGCTACACCTTC. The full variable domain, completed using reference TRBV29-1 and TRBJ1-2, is SAVISQKPSRDICQRGTSLTIQCQVDSQVTMMFWYRQQPGQSLTLIATANQGSEATYESGFVIDKFPISRPNLTFSTLTVSNMSPEDSSIYLCSVLTGPYGYTFGSGTRLTVV.